This TCR beta chain was recorded in a study of blood T cells in healthy people across ages. Findings of the study overall: Among long-lived donors, naive CD4+ cells were more numerous and diversity higher than in aged donors.

The V gene lost 7 bases and the J gene lost 10 bases, with 17 bases spanning the gap. This CDR3 has 12 amino acids. The germline CDR1 and CDR2 sequences are SQVTM and ANQGSEA. About this clonotype itself: What it recognizes is unknown.

A second PCR of about 6 to 12 cycles used a sample-barcoded 5' primer and a J-beta primer mix. TCRdb reanalysed the 5' RACE reads using MiXCR and keeps one entry per CDR3 protein. This table holds 1.6 million or so distinct CDR3 sequences, almost 35% found once. Total RNA was extracted at no less than 6 micrograms per sample. The sequenced material came from blood. The sequence was obtained from a woman younger than 45 in good health. The gene calls are TRBV29-1 and TRBJ2-1; perhaps TRBD2 as D (6 bases). CDR3 sequence (DNA): TGCAGCGCCGGAGGGAGTATAGGCGAGCAGTTCTTC. It is translated as CSAGGSIGEQFF.